Described below is a single T cell receptor (beta chain) sequence and its context. Ages ranged from about 18 to 89 years, with residence in 20 to 30 US areas. These data come from a study of blood T cell repertoires in COVID-19. Per the authors' pipeline: Researchers report that nucleated cell counts were estimated from reference gene primer amplification. Using immunoSEQ multiplex PCR, the repertoire was profiled, and TCRdb retains in-frame clones only, with some absent. V and J calls and clone size are those listed in that table; D and trimming were worked out from the DNA. The sample contains roughly 300,000 clones, approximately 84% of which appear only once. Germline CDR1 is KGHDR and CDR2 is SFDVKD. The CDR3 is 16 residues long. V gave up 3 bases and J gave up 8 bases; unmatched junction bases: 11.

The source material was PBMCs or T cells enriched from blood (not recorded which). The chain is built from TRBV24-1 and TRBJ2-3, with 9 bases matching TRBD2. This receptor was identified in a woman aged 25 to 39 who had recovered from COVID-19. CDR3 nucleotides: TGTGCCACCAGTGATCCGCGTCCCGGGACTAGCTCTACGCAGTATTTT. This sequence encodes CATSDPRPGTSSTQYF.